The 11 T cell receptor beta chains below all came from one sample that was sequenced in a study of blood T cell repertoires in COVID-19. Libraries were prepared by immunoSEQ multiplex PCR; TCRdb keeps only in-frame clonotypes and omits some of them. The sample shows tens of thousands of clones, almost 90% of them seen only once. The specimen was peripheral blood. The receptors were sampled from a man aged 55 to 70 with active COVID-19.

J is TRBJ2-1 and V is TRBV6-5; no definite D call. Trimming removed 4 bases at V and 6 bases at J, with 13 bases between. CDR1 MNHEY and CDR2 SVGAGI come from the germline V gene. CDR3 length: 14 residues. CDR3 DNA sequence: TGTGCCAGCAGTTTGCGCACTACCTTCAATGAGCAGTTCTTC. Protein product: CASSLRTTFNEQFF.

This clone occurred once. The V and J genes are TRBV24-1 and TRBJ2-1; TRBD2 is a possible D gene (5 bases). V shed 2 bases and J shed 0 bases, with 10 bases lying between them. This CDR3 is built from 16 residues. The germline gives CDR1 KGHDR, CDR2 SFDVKD. CDR3 sequence (DNA): TGTGCCACCAGTGATTCGAGCGGAAACTCCTACAATGAGCAGTTCTTC. Translating gives CATSDSSGNSYNEQFF.

This chain joins TRBV11-2 and TRBJ1-6; D is perhaps TRBD1 (6 bases). The CDR3 contains 15 residues. V was cut by 2 bases and J by 9 bases, with 14 bases left in between. Germline lookup yields CDR1 SGHAT and CDR2 FQNNGV. The CDR3, as DNA: TGTGCCAGCAGCTTAAACAGGGTCACGAGTTCACCCCTCCACTTT. The encoded protein is CASSLNRVTSSPLHF.

This chain connects TRBV27 to TRBJ1-2; weak D call: TRBD1 (5 bases). With 5 bases removed from V and 1 base from J, the gap between germline ends came to 8 bases. The CDR3 consists of 13 residues. From germline, CDR1 is MNHEY and CDR2 SMNVEV (reference sequence). The CDR3 sequence is CASSLTVNYGYTF. For the CDR3, the DNA is TGTGCCAGCAGTCTGACAGTTAACTATGGCTACACCTTC.

V usage is TRBV4-1 and J usage is TRBJ1-4, with TRBD1 as a possible D gene (6 bases). V dropped 0 bases and J dropped 8 bases, with 16 bases sitting between them. Germline CDR1 is MGHRA and CDR2 is YSYEKL. The CDR3 contains 16 residues. This chain's CDR3 is CASSQEGGANTEKLFF. CDR3 DNA sequence: TGCGCCAGCAGCCAAGAGGGGGGGGCAAACACGGAAAAACTGTTTTTT.

The chain employs TRBV19 and TRBJ2-5; 12 bases map to TRBD1. Looked up from germline, CDR1 is LNHDA and CDR2 is SQIVND (reference sequence). This CDR3 is built from 16 residues. V lost 4 bases to trimming and J lost 4 bases; unmatched junction nucleotides: 7. The CDR3 nucleotides are TGTGCCAGTAGTACGCCGGGACAGGGGGCCGGAGAGACCCAGTACTTC. Amino acid sequence: CASSTPGQGAGETQYF.

As concerns this clone: Relative to the germline gene, one junction end is altered; a read error may explain this. The J gene is TRBJ2-7, the V gene TRBV7-7; D remains ambiguous. From germline, CDR1 is SSHAT and CDR2 FNYEAQ (reference sequence). CDR3 size: 14 residues. In DNA form, the CDR3 reads TGTGCTAGCAGCTTAGCCTCCTGGAGCTACGAGCAGTACTTC. Translated, it gives CASSLASWSYEQYF.

This chain uses TRBV3-1 (or the pseudogene TRBV3-2) with TRBJ2-7, with 10 bases lining up with TRBD2. V trimming: 0 bases; J trimming: 4 bases; junction bases outside the gene matches: 12. CDR3 length: 18 residues. The V gene's germline CDR1 is LGHDT and CDR2 YNNKEL (reference sequence). The CDR3 protein is CASSQEVTSGFLPYEQYF. The CDR3 DNA follows: TGTGCCAGCAGCCAAGAGGTGACTAGCGGGTTCCTCCCGTACGAGCAGTACTTC.

V is TRBV13 and J is TRBJ2-5; 7 bases match TRBD1. This CDR3 spans 14 amino acids. V shed 5 bases and J 3 bases; nucleotides not matched to a gene: 6. Looked up from germline, CDR1 is PRHDT and CDR2 is FYEKMQ (reference sequence). CDR3 sequence reads: CASSAHTGEETQYF. Here the CDR3 DNA reads TGTGCCAGCAGCGCTCATACAGGGGAAGAGACCCAGTACTTC.

The gene calls are TRBV5-6 and TRBJ2-7; D is ambiguous. This CDR3 region has 16 residues. CDR1 and CDR2 from the germline V gene are SGHDT and YYEEEE. V was cut by 4 bases and J by 3 bases, with 20 bases left in between. CDR3 nucleotide sequence: TGTGCCAGCAGCCCCAATCCTTACAGAACGAACTACGAGCAGTACTTC. This gives the protein CASSPNPYRTNYEQYF.

The chain carries TRBV30 and TRBJ1-1; 10 nucleotides agree with TRBD1. The CDR3 is made up of 12 amino acids. The trim removed 8 bases at V and 11 bases at J, leaving 11 bases unmatched. From germline, CDR1 is GTSNPN and CDR2 SVGIG (reference sequence). The CDR3 coding sequence is TGTGCCGGTCTCGGGACAGGGGTTCTCGCTTTCTTT. Protein product: CAGLGTGVLAFF.